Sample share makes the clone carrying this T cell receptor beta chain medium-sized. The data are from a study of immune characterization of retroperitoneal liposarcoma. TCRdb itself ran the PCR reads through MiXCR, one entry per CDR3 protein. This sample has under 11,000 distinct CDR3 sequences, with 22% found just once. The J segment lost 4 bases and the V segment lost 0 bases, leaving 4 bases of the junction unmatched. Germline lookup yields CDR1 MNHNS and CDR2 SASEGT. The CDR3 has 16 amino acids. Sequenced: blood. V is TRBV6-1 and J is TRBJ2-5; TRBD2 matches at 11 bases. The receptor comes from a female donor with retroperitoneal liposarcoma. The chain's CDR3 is CASSEALAGVRETQYF. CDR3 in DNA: TGTGCCAGCAGTGAAGCACTAGCGGGAGTAAGAGAGACCCAGTACTTC.